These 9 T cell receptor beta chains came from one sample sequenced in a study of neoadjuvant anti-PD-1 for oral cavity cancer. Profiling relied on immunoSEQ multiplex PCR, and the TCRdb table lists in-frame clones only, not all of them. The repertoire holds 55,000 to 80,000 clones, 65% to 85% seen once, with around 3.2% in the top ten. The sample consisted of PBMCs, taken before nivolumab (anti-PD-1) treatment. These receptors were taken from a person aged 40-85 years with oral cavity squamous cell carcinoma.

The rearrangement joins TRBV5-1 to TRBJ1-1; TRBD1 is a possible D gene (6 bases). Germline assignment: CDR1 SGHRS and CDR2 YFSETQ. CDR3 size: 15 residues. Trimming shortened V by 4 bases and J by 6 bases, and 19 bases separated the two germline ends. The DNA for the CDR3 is TGCGCCAGCAGCAGCGCTGGGGGGCAGACGGCTGAAGCTTTCTTT. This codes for CASSSAGGQTAEAFF. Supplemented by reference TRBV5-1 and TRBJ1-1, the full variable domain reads KAGVTQTPRYLIKTRGQQVTLSCSPISGHRSVSWYQQTPGQGLQFLFEYFSETQRNKGNFPGRFSGRQFSNSRSEMNVSTLELGDSALYLCASSSAGGQTAEAFFGQGTRLTVV.

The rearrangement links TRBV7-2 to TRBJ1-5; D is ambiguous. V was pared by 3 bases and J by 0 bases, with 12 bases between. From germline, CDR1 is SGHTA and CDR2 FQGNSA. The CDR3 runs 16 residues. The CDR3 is CASSLRRSPSNQPQHF. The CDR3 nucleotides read TGTGCCAGCAGCTTGAGGCGTTCCCCTAGCAATCAGCCCCAGCATTTT.

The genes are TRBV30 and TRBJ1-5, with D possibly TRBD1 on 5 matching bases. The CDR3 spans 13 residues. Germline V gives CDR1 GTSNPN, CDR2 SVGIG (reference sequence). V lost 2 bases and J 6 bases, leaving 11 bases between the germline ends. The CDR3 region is CAWSSEGPQPQHF. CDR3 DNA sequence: TGTGCCTGGAGTTCGGAGGGACCTCAGCCCCAGCATTTT.

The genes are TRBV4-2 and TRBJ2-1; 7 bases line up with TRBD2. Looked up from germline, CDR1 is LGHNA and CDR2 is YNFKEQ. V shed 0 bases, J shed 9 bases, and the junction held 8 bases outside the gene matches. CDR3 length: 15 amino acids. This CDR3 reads CASSQEGGSVIEQFF. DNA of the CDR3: TGTGCCAGCAGCCAAGAAGGCGGGAGTGTGATTGAGCAGTTCTTC.

The CDR3 loop reads CASSRGMGTERTEAFF. CDR3 in DNA: TGCGCCAGCAGCCGTGGGATGGGGACCGAGCGAACTGAAGCTTTCTTT. The rearrangement joins TRBV5-1 to TRBJ1-1; D is perhaps TRBD1 (5 bases). Germline V gives CDR1 SGHRS, CDR2 YFSETQ. The CDR3 is made up of 16 amino acids. V gave up 4 bases and J gave up 5 bases, with 21 bases separating them.

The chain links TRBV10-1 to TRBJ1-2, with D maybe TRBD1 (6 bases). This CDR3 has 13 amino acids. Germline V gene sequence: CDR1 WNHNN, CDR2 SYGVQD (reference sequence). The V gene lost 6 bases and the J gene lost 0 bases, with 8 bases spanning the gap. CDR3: CASSRTANYGYTF. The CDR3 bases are TGCGCCAGCAGCCGGACAGCTAACTATGGCTACACCTTC.

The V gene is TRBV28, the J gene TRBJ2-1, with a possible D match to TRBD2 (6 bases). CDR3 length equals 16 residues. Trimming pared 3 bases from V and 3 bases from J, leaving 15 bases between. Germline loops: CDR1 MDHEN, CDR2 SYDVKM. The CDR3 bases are TGTGCCAGCAGTTTCTCCCCTGGGGGGTTCTACAATGAGCAGTTCTTC. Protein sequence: CASSFSPGGFYNEQFF.

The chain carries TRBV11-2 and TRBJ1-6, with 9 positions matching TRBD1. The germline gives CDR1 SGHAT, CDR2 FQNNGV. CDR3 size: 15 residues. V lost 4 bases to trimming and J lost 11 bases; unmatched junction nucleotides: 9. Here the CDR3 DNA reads TGTGCCAGCAGCTCCCAGGGACAGGGTAGGACACCCCTCCACTTT. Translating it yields CASSSQGQGRTPLHF.

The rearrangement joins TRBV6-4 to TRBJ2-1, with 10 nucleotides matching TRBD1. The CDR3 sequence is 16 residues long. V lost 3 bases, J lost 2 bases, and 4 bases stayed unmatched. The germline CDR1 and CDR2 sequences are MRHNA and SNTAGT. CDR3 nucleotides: TGTGCCAGCAGTGAGGTAGGACAGGGGGCCTACAATGAGCAGTTCTTC. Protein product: CASSEVGQGAYNEQFF.